This T cell receptor beta chain was retrieved from a study of shared clonotypes between healthy human individuals. Across the whole study: Participating donors consisted of a couple of women and three men aged 18 to 49. CD8 memory received one plate per donor, CD8 naive two, CD4 memory three and CD4 naive three. Findings and limits, study-wide: Larger estimated richness was generally recorded for naive subsets relative to memory subsets. Relative to their counterparts shared across all four donors, non-shared clonotypes exhibited diminished generation probabilities.

Germline CDR1 is MDHEN and CDR2 is SYDVKM. V was pared by 3 bases and J by 4 bases, with 12 bases between. The CDR3 loop spans 14 amino acids. A remark on this clone: The antigen remains unidentified.

Clones were read by immunoSEQ multiplex PCR, and TCRdb kept only the in-frame ones, dropping some. The data show over 950,000 clones, approximately 75% seen once. The V call is TRBV28, the J call TRBJ1-1, with D unclear. The source is a man aged 18 to 29 in good health. Some clones in this sample may be carry-over from other donors' samples. Sequencing used memory CD4+ T cells from PBMCs. Subset meaning: CD45RA-negative fraction. CDR3 region: CASSLGLAATEAFF. CDR3 nucleotides: TGTGCCAGCAGTTTGGGCCTAGCAGCCACTGAAGCTTTCTTT.